Reported below is one TCR beta chain. The data originate from a study of cytomegalovirus exposure and HLA in healthy donors. Primers included in the PCR were 60 Vbeta and 13 Jbeta primers. The table came from immunoSEQ multiplex PCR; TCRdb's copy has only in-frame clones and leaves some out. The sample contains about 250,000 clones, approximately 78% of which appear only once. CDR3 length: 14 residues. The V end lost 0 bases, the J end lost 8 bases, and 13 bases lay between the germline ends. Germline CDR1 SGHTA, CDR2 FQGNSA. The sequenced sample consisted of PBMCs. The sequence was obtained from a boy younger than 18 in good health and CMV-seronegative. This rearrangement joins TRBV7-2 to TRBJ1-2, with D possibly TRBD1 on 6 matching bases. The CDR3 region has the DNA TGTGCCAGCAGCTTAGCTATGGACAGAGGCGGCTACACCTTC. Amino acid sequence: CASSLAMDRGGYTF.